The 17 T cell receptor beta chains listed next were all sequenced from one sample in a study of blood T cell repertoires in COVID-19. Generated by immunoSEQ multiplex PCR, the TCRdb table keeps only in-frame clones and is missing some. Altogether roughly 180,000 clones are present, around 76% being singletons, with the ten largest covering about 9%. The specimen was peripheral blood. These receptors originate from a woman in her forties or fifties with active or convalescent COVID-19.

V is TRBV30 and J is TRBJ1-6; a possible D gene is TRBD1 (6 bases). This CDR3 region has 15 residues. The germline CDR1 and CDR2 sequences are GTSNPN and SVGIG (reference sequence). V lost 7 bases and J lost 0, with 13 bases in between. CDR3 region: CAYELQGSYNSPLHF. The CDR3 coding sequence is TGTGCCTACGAATTACAGGGCTCCTATAATTCACCCCTCCACTTT.

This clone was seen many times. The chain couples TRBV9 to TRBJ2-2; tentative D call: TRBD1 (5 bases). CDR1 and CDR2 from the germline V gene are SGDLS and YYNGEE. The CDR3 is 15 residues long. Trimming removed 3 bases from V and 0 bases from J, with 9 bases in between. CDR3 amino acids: CASSGTLANTGELFF. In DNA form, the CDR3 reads TGTGCCAGCAGCGGGACACTGGCGAACACCGGGGAGCTGTTTTTT.

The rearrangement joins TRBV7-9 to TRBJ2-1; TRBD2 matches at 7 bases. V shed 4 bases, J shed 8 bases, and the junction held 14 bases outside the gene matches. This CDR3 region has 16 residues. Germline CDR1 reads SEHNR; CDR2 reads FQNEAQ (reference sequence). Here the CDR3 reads CASSYRTSTSRDEQFF. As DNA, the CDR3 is TGTGCCAGCAGCTACCGGACTAGTACATCTCGGGATGAGCAGTTCTTC.

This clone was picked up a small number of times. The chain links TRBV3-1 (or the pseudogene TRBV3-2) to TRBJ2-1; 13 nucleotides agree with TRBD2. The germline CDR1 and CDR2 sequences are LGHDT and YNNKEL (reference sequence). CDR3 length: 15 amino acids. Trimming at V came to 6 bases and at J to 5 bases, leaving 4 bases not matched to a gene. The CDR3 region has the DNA TGTGCCAGCAGGAGGACTAGCGGGAGTGACAATGAGCAGTTCTTC. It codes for CASRRTSGSDNEQFF.

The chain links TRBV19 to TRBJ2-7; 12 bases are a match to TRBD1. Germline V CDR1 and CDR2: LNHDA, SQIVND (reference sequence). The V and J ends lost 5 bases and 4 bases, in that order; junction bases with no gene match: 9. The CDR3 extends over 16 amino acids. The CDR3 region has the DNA TGTGCCAGTAGTCCCCAAGGGGGACAGGGGGCGTACGAGCAGTACTTC. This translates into CASSPQGGQGAYEQYF.

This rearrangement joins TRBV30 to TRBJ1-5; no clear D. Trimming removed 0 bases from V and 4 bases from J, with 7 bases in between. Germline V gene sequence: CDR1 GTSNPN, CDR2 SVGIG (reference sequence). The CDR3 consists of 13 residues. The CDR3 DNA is TGTGCCTGGAGTGTCTCCGAGAATCAGCCCCAGCATTTT. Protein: CAWSVSENQPQHF. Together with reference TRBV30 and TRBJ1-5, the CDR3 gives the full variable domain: SQTIHQWPATLVQPVGSPLSLECTVEGTSNPNLYWYRQAAGRGLQLLFYSVGIGQISSEVPQNLSASRPQDRQFILSSKKLLLSDSGFYLCAWSVSENQPQHFGDGTRLSIL.

CDR3 protein: CASSPQYDYGYTF. The CDR3 DNA is TGTGCCAGCAGTCCACAGTACGACTATGGCTACACCTTC. The V call is TRBV6-6, the J call TRBJ1-2, with D uncertain. Trimming shortened V by 5 bases and J by 3 bases, and 10 bases separated the two germline ends. The CDR3 sequence is 13 residues long. CDR1 and CDR2 from the germline V gene are MNHNY and SVGAGI (reference sequence).

The CDR3 region is CAWSVPRGTGDYGYTF. In DNA, the CDR3 is TGTGCCTGGAGTGTTCCACGCGGGACAGGCGACTATGGCTACACCTTC. The chain employs TRBV30 and TRBJ1-2; TRBD1 matches 8 bases. In germline, CDR1 is GTSNPN, CDR2 SVGIG (reference sequence). The CDR3 is made up of 16 amino acids. V lost 0 bases to trimming and J lost 3 bases; unmatched junction nucleotides: 9.

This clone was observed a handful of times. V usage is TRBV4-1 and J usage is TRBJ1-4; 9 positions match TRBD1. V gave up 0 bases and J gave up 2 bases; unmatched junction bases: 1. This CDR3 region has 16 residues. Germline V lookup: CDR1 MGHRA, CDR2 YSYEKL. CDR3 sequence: CASSQEGQGTNEKLFF. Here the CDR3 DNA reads TGCGCCAGCAGCCAAGAAGGACAGGGGACTAATGAAAAACTGTTTTTT.

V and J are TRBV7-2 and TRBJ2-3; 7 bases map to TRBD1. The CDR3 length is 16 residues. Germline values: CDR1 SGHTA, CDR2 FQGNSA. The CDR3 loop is CGQNTRPPRDSNTQYF. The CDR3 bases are TGTGGGCAGAACACTCGGCCCCCCCGGGACAGCAATACGCAGTATTTT.

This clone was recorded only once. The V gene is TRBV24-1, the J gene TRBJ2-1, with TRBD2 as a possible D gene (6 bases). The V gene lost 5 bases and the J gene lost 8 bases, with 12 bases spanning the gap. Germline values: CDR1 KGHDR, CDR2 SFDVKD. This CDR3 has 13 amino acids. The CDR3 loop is CATSAPGRDEQFF. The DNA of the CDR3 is TGTGCCACCAGTGCCCCCGGGAGAGATGAGCAGTTCTTC.

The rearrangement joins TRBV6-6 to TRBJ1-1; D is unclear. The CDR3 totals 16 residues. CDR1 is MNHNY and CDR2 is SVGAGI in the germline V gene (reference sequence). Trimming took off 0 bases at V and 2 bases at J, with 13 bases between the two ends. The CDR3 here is CASSYSLTTTNTEAFF. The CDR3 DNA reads TGTGCCAGCAGTTACTCGCTGACAACAACTAACACTGAAGCTTTCTTT.

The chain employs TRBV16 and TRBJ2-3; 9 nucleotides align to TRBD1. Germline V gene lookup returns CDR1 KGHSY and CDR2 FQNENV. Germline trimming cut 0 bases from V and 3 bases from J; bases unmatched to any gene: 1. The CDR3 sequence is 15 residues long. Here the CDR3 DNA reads TGTGCCAGCAGCCAATCGGGACAGGGAACAGATACGCAGTATTTT. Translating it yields CASSQSGQGTDTQYF.

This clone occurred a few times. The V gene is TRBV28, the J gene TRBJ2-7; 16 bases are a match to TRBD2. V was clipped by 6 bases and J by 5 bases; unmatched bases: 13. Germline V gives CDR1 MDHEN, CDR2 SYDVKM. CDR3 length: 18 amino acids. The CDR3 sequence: CASSPWLGTSGRVDEQYF. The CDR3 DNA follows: TGTGCCAGCAGCCCTTGGCTGGGGACTAGCGGGAGGGTCGACGAGCAGTACTTC.

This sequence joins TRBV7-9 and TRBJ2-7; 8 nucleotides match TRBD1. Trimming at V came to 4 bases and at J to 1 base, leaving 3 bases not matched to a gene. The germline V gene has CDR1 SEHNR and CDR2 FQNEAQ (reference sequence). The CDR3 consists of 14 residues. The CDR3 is CASSSRTGSYEQYF. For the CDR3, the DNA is TGTGCCAGCAGCTCCAGGACAGGGTCCTACGAGCAGTACTTC.

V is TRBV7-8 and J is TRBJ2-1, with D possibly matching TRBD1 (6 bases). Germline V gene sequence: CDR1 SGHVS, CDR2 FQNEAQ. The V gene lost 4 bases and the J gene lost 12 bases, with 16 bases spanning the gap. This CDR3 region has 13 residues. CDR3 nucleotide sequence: TGTGCCAGCAGCTCCCGGACAGTCTGGGCGCAGTTCTTC. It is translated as CASSSRTVWAQFF.

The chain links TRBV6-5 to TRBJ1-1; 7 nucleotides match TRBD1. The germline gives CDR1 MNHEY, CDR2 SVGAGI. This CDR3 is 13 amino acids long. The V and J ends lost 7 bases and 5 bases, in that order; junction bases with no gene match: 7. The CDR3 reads CASTPPGGTEAFF. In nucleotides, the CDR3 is TGTGCCAGCACCCCCCCAGGGGGGACTGAAGCTTTCTTT.